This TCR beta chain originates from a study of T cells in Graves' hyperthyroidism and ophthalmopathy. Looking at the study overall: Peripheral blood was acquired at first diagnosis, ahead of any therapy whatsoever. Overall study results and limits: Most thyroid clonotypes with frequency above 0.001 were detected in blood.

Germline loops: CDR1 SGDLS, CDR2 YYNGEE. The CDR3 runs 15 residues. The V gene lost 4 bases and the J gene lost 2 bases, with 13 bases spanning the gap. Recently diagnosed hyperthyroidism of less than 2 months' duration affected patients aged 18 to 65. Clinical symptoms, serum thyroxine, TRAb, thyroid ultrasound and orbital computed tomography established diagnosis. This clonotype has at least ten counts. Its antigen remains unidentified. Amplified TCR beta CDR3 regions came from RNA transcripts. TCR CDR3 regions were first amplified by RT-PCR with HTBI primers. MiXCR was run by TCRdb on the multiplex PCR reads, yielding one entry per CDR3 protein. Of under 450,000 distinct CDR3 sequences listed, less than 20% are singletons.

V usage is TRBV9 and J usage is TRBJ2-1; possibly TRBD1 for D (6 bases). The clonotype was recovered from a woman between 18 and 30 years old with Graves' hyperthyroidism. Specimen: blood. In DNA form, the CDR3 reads TGTGCCAGCAGCCCCCGGGACACCGCCTACAATGAGCAGTTCTTC. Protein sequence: CASSPRDTAYNEQFF.